These 8 T cell receptor beta chains share one sample of origin, sequenced in a study of beta chain features in type 1 diabetes. Study results and caveats: Patients with Type 1 diabetes showed moderately but significantly shorter TCRB CDR3s in all four CD4+ subsets.

Their antigens are not known. Since all of the isolated RNA was reverse transcribed, expressed TCRB transcripts were what got sequenced. Data came from immunoSEQ multiplex PCR; TCRdb stores just in-frame clones and leaves some out. The sample shows about 240,000 clones, approximately 15% of them seen only once. The specimen was naive CD4+ T cells from blood. These receptors originate from a man aged 25-45 years with type 1 diabetes.

The sample holds a few counts of this clone. The V gene is TRBV27, the J gene TRBJ2-5; the match to TRBD2 covers 8 bases. The CDR3 is made up of 15 amino acids. Germline V gene data show CDR1 as MNHEY and CDR2 as SMNVEV (reference sequence). After removal of 3 bases from V and 7 bases from J, the junction contained 10 bases not matched to a gene. In DNA form, the CDR3 reads TGTGCCAGCAGTTTTGGGGAGCCGGGGGGGGTGACCCAGTACTTC. It is translated as CASSFGEPGGVTQYF.

The J gene is TRBJ1-4, the V gene TRBV7-6; possibly TRBD1 for D (6 bases). Looked up from germline, CDR1 is SGHVS and CDR2 is FNYEAQ. CDR3 length: 15 amino acids. Between the trimmed V and J ends, which lost 2 bases and 8 bases, there was a span of 15 bases. CDR3 DNA: TGTGCCAGCAGCTTAAGCGTCAGGGGTAGAGAAAAACTGTTTTTT. This translates into CASSLSVRGREKLFF.

This clone was seen only a few times. The chain joins TRBV18 to TRBJ1-1, with D possibly being TRBD1 (5 bases). CDR3 length: 13 amino acids. With 6 bases removed from V and 1 base from J, the gap between germline ends came to 9 bases. CDR1 is KGHSH, CDR2 LQKENI, per germline. The CDR3 region has the DNA TGTGCCAGCTCCCCCGGGGGGAACACTGAAGCTTTCTTT. Translated: CASSPGGNTEAFF.

The chain employs TRBV5-4 and TRBJ1-2; 8 bases map to TRBD1. V trimming: 3 bases; J trimming: 7 bases; junction bases outside the gene matches: 8. Per germline, CDR1 SGHNT and CDR2 YYREEE (reference sequence). The CDR3 covers 14 residues. The CDR3 region has the DNA TGTGCCAGCAGCTGGACAGGGAACGCAGGTGGCTACACCTTC. This translates into CASSWTGNAGGYTF. The full variable domain, rest sourced from reference TRBV5-4 and TRBJ1-2, is ETGVTQSPTHLIKTRGQQVTLRCSSQSGHNTVSWYQQALGQGPQFIFQYYREEENGRGNFPPRFSGLQFPNYSSELNVNALELDDSALYLCASSWTGNAGGYTFGSGTRLTVV.

This clone was found a few times. The J gene is TRBJ1-5, the V gene TRBV7-2; D uncertain. The CDR3 is 13 amino acids. The germline CDR1 and CDR2 sequences are SGHTA and FQGNSA. V shed 0 bases and J shed 7 bases, with 7 bases lying between them. CDR3 sequence reads: CASSLAFGQPQHF. The CDR3 region has the DNA TGTGCCAGCAGCTTAGCGTTCGGGCAGCCCCAGCATTTT.

The chain couples TRBV6-5 to TRBJ2-7; TRBD1 matches at 8 bases. Unmatched junction bases numbered 13, after V lost 6 bases and J lost 6 bases. CDR3 length equals 15 residues. CDR1 and CDR2 from the germline V gene are MNHEY and SVGAGI. CDR3 region: CASRGPTGAVGEQYF. The CDR3 DNA sequence: TGTGCCAGCAGAGGCCCGACAGGGGCGGTGGGCGAGCAGTACTTC.

This clone occurred a few times. This chain uses TRBV7-8 with TRBJ2-7, with TRBD2 matching 10 bases. V gave up 5 bases and J gave up 5 bases; unmatched junction bases: 6. Looked up from germline, CDR1 is SGHVS and CDR2 is FQNEAQ. The CDR3 extends over 14 amino acids. The CDR3 region is CASSPGLAEHEQYF. The CDR3 region has the DNA TGTGCCAGCAGCCCAGGACTAGCGGAACACGAGCAGTACTTC. The complete variable domain, with remaining parts taken from reference TRBV7-8 and TRBJ2-7, reads GAGVSQSPRYKVAKRGQDVALRCDPISGHVSLFWYQQALGQGPEFLTYFQNEAQLDKSGLPSDRFFAERPEGSVSTLKIQRTQQEDSAVYLCASSPGLAEHEQYFGPGTRLTVT.

CDR3 sequence (DNA): TGTGCCATCGCGTCGGCAGGGATTTCCACAGATACGCAGTATTTT. It is translated as CAIASAGISTDTQYF. The chain recombines TRBV10-3 with TRBJ2-3, with a tentative D call TRBD1 (5 bases). CDR3 length equals 15 residues. Germline V CDR1 and CDR2: ENHRY, SYGVKD. V was trimmed by 8 bases and J by 2 bases, leaving 17 bases between them.